Listed below are T cell receptor beta chains from one sample, sequenced in a study of cytomegalovirus exposure and HLA in healthy donors. Assay: immunoSEQ multiplex PCR; the TCRdb copy retains only in-frame clones and omits some. The data contain 150,000 or so clones, 70% to 90% of them singletons. Sequencing was performed on PBMCs. These receptors were taken from a woman in her 40s in good health and CMV-seropositive. Each CDR3 is given with its conserved first and last residue. D genes are given only for firm matches. For some rows the clone size is stated as once, few or many, or as a class when expanded; others skip it.

CDR3 DNA: TGTGCCAGCAGTCTAGCCCGGAACACTGAAGCTTTCTTT
CDR3 protein: CASSLARNTEAFF
clone size: medium-sized
J gene: TRBJ1-1
V gene: TRBV25-1
D gene: .

CDR3 DNA: TGTGCCGCGCGAGGGAGGGCAACCTACAATGAGCAGTTCTTC
CDR3 protein: CAARGRATYNEQFF
clone size: .
J gene: TRBJ2-1
V gene: TRBV7-9
D gene: TRBD2

CDR3 DNA: TGTGCCTGTTTTAAGGGGAAATCATACAACTCTGGAAACACCATATATTTT
CDR3 protein: CACFKGKSYNSGNTIYF
clone size: .
J gene: TRBJ1-3
V gene: TRBV30
D gene: .

CDR3 DNA: TGTGCCAGCAGTTACAGGGACACCCCGTTCGGGTATGGCTACACCTTC
CDR3 protein: CASSYRDTPFGYGYTF
clone size: .
J gene: TRBJ1-2
V gene: TRBV28
D gene: .

CDR3 DNA: TGCGCCAGCAGCGCACAACCCGGGACAGGGAAAGGCGGGGAGCTGTTTTTT
CDR3 protein: CASSAQPGTGKGGELFF
clone size: .
J gene: TRBJ2-2
V gene: TRBV5-1
D gene: TRBD1

CDR3 DNA: TGTGCCAGCAGCGAATCCACGAGACTGTTTTTT
CDR3 protein: CASSESTRLFF
clone size: .
J gene: TRBJ1-4
V gene: TRBV21-1
D gene: .

CDR3 DNA: TGTGCCAGCAGCCGGGACAGGGCAAACACCATATATTTT
CDR3 protein: CASSRDRANTIYF
clone size: few
J gene: TRBJ1-3
V gene: TRBV7-2
D gene: TRBD1

CDR3 DNA: TGTGCCAGCAGTTTAGACAGGGGGAGACTTGCCTACGAGCAGTACTTC
CDR3 protein: CASSLDRGRLAYEQYF
clone size: .
J gene: TRBJ2-7
V gene: TRBV28
D gene: TRBD1

CDR3 DNA: TGTGCCACCAGCAGAGTAGGACAGCCTTCCTACGAGCAGTACTTC
CDR3 protein: CATSRVGQPSYEQYF
clone size: .
J gene: TRBJ2-7
V gene: TRBV15
D gene: .

CDR3 DNA: TGTGCCAGCTCGGGGAGCTGGAACACTGAAGCTTTCTTT
CDR3 protein: CASSGSWNTEAFF
clone size: .
J gene: TRBJ1-1
V gene: TRBV6-5
D gene: .

CDR3 DNA: TGTGCCAGCAGCTCGAGGGTGTTTGCGGGAACGGCCTACGAGCAGTACTTC
CDR3 protein: CASSSRVFAGTAYEQYF
clone size: .
J gene: TRBJ2-7
V gene: TRBV5-6
D gene: .

CDR3 DNA: TGTGCCAGCAGCTTCGCTAGGTCAGATACGCAGTATTTT
CDR3 protein: CASSFARSDTQYF
clone size: .
J gene: TRBJ2-3
V gene: TRBV7-3
D gene: .

CDR3 DNA: TGCGCCAGCAGCTTGAGCGGGACAGGGGGCTTCTCGCGGAGCACTGAAGCTTTCTTT
CDR3 protein: CASSLSGTGGFSRSTEAFF
clone size: .
J gene: TRBJ1-1
V gene: TRBV5-1
D gene: TRBD1

CDR3 DNA: TGTGCCAGCAGTGAATGGGGGAGAAGGGGGCGTGCGGGCAATCAGCCCCAGCATTTT
CDR3 protein: CASSEWGRRGRAGNQPQHF
clone size: .
J gene: TRBJ1-5
V gene: TRBV2
D gene: TRBD1

CDR3 DNA: TGTGCCAGCAGCCAGGGCGGGTCCGGCTCCTACAATGAGCAGTTCTTC
CDR3 protein: CASSQGGSGSYNEQFF
clone size: .
J gene: TRBJ2-1
V gene: TRBV4-2
D gene: .

CDR3 DNA: TGTGCCAGCTCACGAGGACAGGAGGGTGGAAACATTCAGTACTTC
CDR3 protein: CASSRGQEGGNIQYF
clone size: .
J gene: TRBJ2-4
V gene: TRBV18
D gene: .

CDR3 DNA: TGTGCCAGCAGTGACGCGGATTACGAGCAGTACTTC
CDR3 protein: CASSDADYEQYF
clone size: .
J gene: TRBJ2-7
V gene: TRBV2
D gene: .

CDR3 DNA: TGTGCCAGCAGCTTACAGGGAAGGTCAGATACGCAGTATTTT
CDR3 protein: CASSLQGRSDTQYF
clone size: .
J gene: TRBJ2-3
V gene: TRBV7-9
D gene: .

CDR3 DNA: TGTGCCAGCAGCGTAGAAAGGGGGGGGTTCAATGAGCAGTTCTTC
CDR3 protein: CASSVERGGFNEQFF
clone size: .
J gene: TRBJ2-1
V gene: TRBV9
D gene: .

CDR3 DNA: TGTGCCAGCAGCTCAGGGGGGACTGACTATGGCTACACCTTC
CDR3 protein: CASSSGGTDYGYTF
clone size: once
J gene: TRBJ1-2
V gene: TRBV7-8
D gene: TRBD1

CDR3 DNA: TGCGCCAGCAGCAACAAGCGGGAGGGCAGGAACAATGAGCAGTTCTTC
CDR3 protein: CASSNKREGRNNEQFF
clone size: once
J gene: TRBJ2-1
V gene: TRBV5-1
D gene: TRBD2

CDR3 DNA: TGTGCCAGCAGCCCGACAGGGAACGAGCAGTACTTC
CDR3 protein: CASSPTGNEQYF
clone size: once
J gene: TRBJ2-7
V gene: TRBV5-4
D gene: TRBD1

CDR3 DNA: TGTGCCAGCAGTGACAGGGGGTCCTACAATGAGCAGTTCTTC
CDR3 protein: CASSDRGSYNEQFF
clone size: .
J gene: TRBJ2-1
V gene: TRBV11-2
D gene: TRBD1

CDR3 DNA: TGTGCCATCAGTGACCTAGCGGACTCCTACAATGAGCAGTTCTTC
CDR3 protein: CAISDLADSYNEQFF
clone size: .
J gene: TRBJ2-1
V gene: TRBV10-3
D gene: TRBD2

CDR3 DNA: TGCAGCGTTGGTGGGGGGGGTCTCTCCTACAATGAGCAGTTCTTC
CDR3 protein: CSVGGGGLSYNEQFF
clone size: .
J gene: TRBJ2-1
V gene: TRBV29-1
D gene: TRBD2

CDR3 DNA: TGTGCCAGCAGGCGACTGTTAGCGGGAGGGCTCGAGACCCAGTACTTC
CDR3 protein: CASRRLLAGGLETQYF
clone size: once
J gene: TRBJ2-5
V gene: TRBV2
D gene: TRBD2

CDR3 DNA: TGTGCCAGCAGCCCGGGACTAGCGGGAGTTGCAGATACGCAGTATTTT
CDR3 protein: CASSPGLAGVADTQYF
clone size: .
J gene: TRBJ2-3
V gene: TRBV7-9
D gene: TRBD2

CDR3 DNA: TGTGCCAGCAGCTTCTATGCGGCATGGCATGAGCAGTTCTTC
CDR3 protein: CASSFYAAWHEQFF
clone size: .
J gene: TRBJ2-1
V gene: TRBV5-6
D gene: .

CDR3 DNA: TGTGCCAGCGGAGTCGGGGGCTCTGGGGCCAACGTCCTGACTTTC
CDR3 protein: CASGVGGSGANVLTF
clone size: .
J gene: TRBJ2-6
V gene: TRBV19
D gene: .

CDR3 DNA: TGTGCCAGCTCACCGGAGCGGAGGGGTGGGGAGACCCAGTACTTC
CDR3 protein: CASSPERRGGETQYF
clone size: .
J gene: TRBJ2-5
V gene: TRBV18
D gene: .

CDR3 DNA: TGTGCCAGCAGTTGGACACAGCTTAACTATGGCTACACCTTC
CDR3 protein: CASSWTQLNYGYTF
clone size: .
J gene: TRBJ1-2
V gene: TRBV27
D gene: .

CDR3 DNA: TGTGCCAGCAGCTTAAAAGGGACAGGGGGCTTCGTTGGGGCTTTCTTT
CDR3 protein: CASSLKGTGGFVGAFF
clone size: .
J gene: TRBJ1-1
V gene: TRBV13
D gene: TRBD1

CDR3 DNA: TGTGCCAGCAGCGCCACTCAGGGACTCGCCTCCTACGAGCAGTACTTC
CDR3 protein: CASSATQGLASYEQYF
clone size: .
J gene: TRBJ2-7
V gene: TRBV5-6
D gene: .

CDR3 DNA: TGTGCCAGCAAAACAGGGAACACTGAAGCTTTCTTT
CDR3 protein: CASKTGNTEAFF
clone size: .
J gene: TRBJ1-1
V gene: TRBV6-1
D gene: .

CDR3 DNA: TGTGCCAGCAGCACCGGACTAGCGGACTCCTACGAGCAGTACTTC
CDR3 protein: CASSTGLADSYEQYF
clone size: .
J gene: TRBJ2-7
V gene: TRBV9
D gene: TRBD2

CDR3 DNA: TGTGCCAGCAAGGAGAGTACCTCCTACAATGAGCAGTTCTTC
CDR3 protein: CASKESTSYNEQFF
clone size: .
J gene: TRBJ2-1
V gene: TRBV11-2
D gene: .

CDR3 DNA: TGTGCCAGCACCCGGACAGGGGGGGCCTATGGCTACACCTTC
CDR3 protein: CASTRTGGAYGYTF
clone size: .
J gene: TRBJ1-2
V gene: TRBV2
D gene: TRBD1

CDR3 DNA: TGTGCCAGCAGCTCACCGGGACTAGCGGGGGGGGAGACCCAGTACTTC
CDR3 protein: CASSSPGLAGGETQYF
clone size: .
J gene: TRBJ2-5
V gene: TRBV5-6
D gene: TRBD2

CDR3 DNA: TGCGCCAGCAGCCCGGGACTAGCGGGAGGGGATGAGCAGTTCTTC
CDR3 protein: CASSPGLAGGDEQFF
clone size: .
J gene: TRBJ2-1
V gene: TRBV10-2
D gene: TRBD2

CDR3 DNA: TGTGCCAGTAGTATGGGAGGGACTAGAAGCGAGCAGTACTTC
CDR3 protein: CASSMGGTRSEQYF
clone size: .
J gene: TRBJ2-7
V gene: TRBV19
D gene: TRBD2

CDR3 DNA: TGTGCCAGCTCACCACCTTTACAGGGGGGCACTGAAGCTTTCTTT
CDR3 protein: CASSPPLQGGTEAFF
clone size: .
J gene: TRBJ1-1
V gene: TRBV18
D gene: TRBD1

CDR3 DNA: TGCAGCGAGTCTAGAAATGAGCAGTTCTTC
CDR3 protein: CSESRNEQFF
clone size: .
J gene: TRBJ2-1
V gene: TRBV29-1
D gene: .

CDR3 DNA: TGTGCCAGCAGTGTGGGGACTAGCGGTTCCTACAATGAGCAGTTCTTC
CDR3 protein: CASSVGTSGSYNEQFF
clone size: .
J gene: TRBJ2-1
V gene: TRBV6-1
D gene: TRBD2

CDR3 DNA: TGTGCCAGCAGTTACGAACTAAATCGCGAGCAGTACTTC
CDR3 protein: CASSYELNREQYF
clone size: .
J gene: TRBJ2-7
V gene: TRBV6-5
D gene: .

CDR3 DNA: TGTGCCAGCAGCCAAGATATCGGGATCCGGGAGACCCAGTACTTC
CDR3 protein: CASSQDIGIRETQYF
clone size: .
J gene: TRBJ2-5
V gene: TRBV14
D gene: .

CDR3 DNA: TGTGCCAGCTCACGGACCGCGGGGACGCCCATGAACACTGAAGCTTTCTTT
CDR3 protein: CASSRTAGTPMNTEAFF
clone size: .
J gene: TRBJ1-1
V gene: TRBV18
D gene: .

CDR3 DNA: TGTGCCAGCAGTGACAGGGGCAATGAGCAGTTCTTC
CDR3 protein: CASSDRGNEQFF
clone size: .
J gene: TRBJ2-1
V gene: TRBV25-1
D gene: .